The 13 T cell receptor beta chains below all came from one sample that was sequenced in a study of blood T cell repertoires in COVID-19. TCRdb's table, derived via immunoSEQ multiplex PCR, lists solely in-frame clones and lacks some. The sample has a few hundred thousand clones, approximately 84% seen once. The source material was peripheral blood. The source of these receptors is a woman aged 55 to 70 with acute or convalescent COVID-19.

The V and J genes are TRBV11-2 and TRBJ2-7, with TRBD1 identical over 12 bases. This CDR3 has 14 amino acids. The germline V gene encodes CDR1 SGHAT and CDR2 FQNNGV. V lost 8 bases, J lost 6 bases, and 8 bases stayed unmatched. CDR3 protein: CASGGGQGAREQYF. The CDR3 DNA reads TGTGCCAGCGGTGGGGGACAGGGGGCTCGCGAGCAGTACTTC.

This chain joins TRBV2 and TRBJ1-2; TRBD1 is a possible D gene (5 bases). Deletions cut 4 bases from V and 0 bases from J, with 12 bases between. CDR3 length: 15 amino acids. Germline V gene sequence: CDR1 SNHLY, CDR2 FYNNEI. CDR3 region: CASSVTGRANYGYTF. In nucleotides, the CDR3 is TGTGCCAGCAGTGTAACTGGCAGGGCTAACTATGGCTACACCTTC.

The chain employs TRBV6-5 and TRBJ1-2; 7 bases match TRBD1. The CDR3 is 12 residues long. V was pared by 4 bases and J by 7 bases, with 3 bases of the junction left unmatched. Germline CDR1 and CDR2: MNHEY and SVGAGI. This chain's CDR3 is CASSFDRVGYTF. The DNA for the CDR3 is TGTGCCAGCAGTTTCGACAGGGTTGGCTACACCTTC.

The rearrangement uses TRBV5-1 and TRBJ2-5, with TRBD2 identical over 8 bases. The CDR3 is 16 amino acids. The V segment lost 4 bases and the J segment 2 bases; nucleotides outside the gene matches: 10. In germline, CDR1 is SGHRS, CDR2 YFSETQ. CDR3 DNA sequence: TGCGCCAGCAGCCGTAGGGCGGGGGGCCCGCAAGAGACCCAGTACTTC. Protein sequence: CASSRRAGGPQETQYF.

The sample holds one count of this clone. J is TRBJ2-1 and V is TRBV5-1, with TRBD2 matching 7 bases. Germline CDR1 and CDR2: SGHRS and YFSETQ. This CDR3 has 16 amino acids. The V and J ends lost 0 bases and 9 bases, in that order; junction bases with no gene match: 12. CDR3: CASSLDLGGRSSEQFF. The CDR3 DNA follows: TGCGCCAGCAGCTTGGATCTCGGGGGGAGATCGAGTGAGCAGTTCTTC.

CDR3 amino acids: CASSDGTSISGANVLTF. The CDR3 bases are TGTGCCAGCAGTGACGGGACTTCCATTTCTGGGGCCAACGTCCTGACTTTC. The gene calls are TRBV6-1 and TRBJ2-6; tentative D call: TRBD2 (6 bases). Germline-derived CDR1 and CDR2 are MNHNS and SASEGT. The CDR3 is made up of 17 amino acids. V lost 3 bases, J lost 1 base, and 13 bases lay in between.

This clone has only one observation. This chain uses TRBV11-2 with TRBJ1-2; D not resolved. The CDR3 is made up of 13 amino acids. Trimming left V 10 bases short and J 5 bases short, with 17 bases between. Germline V gives CDR1 SGHAT, CDR2 FQNNGV. The CDR3 DNA reads as TGTGCCACGGCGGAGGGCCCCTTTTATGGCTACACCTTC. Translated: CATAEGPFYGYTF.

The V and J genes are TRBV21-1 and TRBJ2-5; the table's D call TRBD1 went unverified against the DNA. TRBV21-1 is a pseudogene locus. The CDR3 consists of 16 residues. The CDR3 bases are TGTGCCAGCAGCGGACGACGGACAGGGCTCTCGGAGACCCAGTACTTC. It codes for CASSGRRTGLSETQYF.

This clone has more than one count but fewer than ten. This chain uses TRBV6-2 or TRBV6-3 with TRBJ2-3; 11 nucleotides agree with TRBD2. The junction had 16 bases not matched to a gene; V was cut back by 2 bases and J by 0 bases. CDR1 is MNHEY, CDR2 SVGEGT, per germline. This CDR3 comprises 21 residues. CDR3 loop: CASSYARGLAGGRPSTDTQYF. The CDR3 bases are TGTGCCAGCAGTTACGCCCGGGGTCTAGCGGGGGGCCGTCCTAGCACAGATACGCAGTATTTT.

As DNA, the CDR3 is TGTGCCAGCAGTTCAGCGGTCACCGGGGAGCTGTTTTTT. Translating it yields CASSSAVTGELFF. The chain carries TRBV7-2 and TRBJ2-2; maybe TRBD2 (5 bases). The CDR3 totals 13 residues. Germline values: CDR1 SGHTA, CDR2 FQGNSA. V shed 6 bases and J shed 4 bases, with 9 bases lying between them.

The chain carries TRBV7-2 and TRBJ1-5; 8 nucleotides match TRBD1. Germline loops: CDR1 SGHTA, CDR2 FQGNSA. The V and J ends lost 1 base and 6 bases, in that order; junction bases with no gene match: 2. This CDR3 contains 14 residues. CDR3 loop: CASSLDGQGQPQHF. The CDR3 nucleotides are TGTGCCAGCAGCTTAGACGGACAGGGTCAGCCCCAGCATTTT.

There are a few counts of this clone. This chain uses TRBV15 with TRBJ1-6, with TRBD1 as a possible D gene (5 bases). Trimming left V 0 bases short and J 8 bases short, with 14 bases between. The CDR3 runs 16 residues. CDR1 and CDR2 (germline): LNHNV, YYDKDF (reference sequence). CDR3 region: CATSRDLAGQDSPLHF. The CDR3 DNA is TGTGCCACCAGCAGAGATTTGGCAGGACAAGATTCACCCCTCCACTTT.

J is TRBJ2-1 and V is TRBV5-1, with 9 nucleotides matching TRBD1. The V and J ends lost 3 bases and 1 base, in that order; junction bases with no gene match: 11. Germline V CDR1 and CDR2: SGHRS, YFSETQ. CDR3 length equals 18 residues. Here the CDR3 DNA reads TGCGCCAGCAGCTATCCCGGACAGGGGAAAGTGTCCTACAATGAGCAGTTCTTC. Protein: CASSYPGQGKVSYNEQFF.